These 5 T cell receptor beta chains were all obtained from the same sample, sequenced in a study of CD8+CD57+ T cells in acquired aplastic anemia (dated by TCRdb to about 2018). TCRdb records Illumina HiSeq 2000 as the sequencer. Genomic DNA served as template for TCR beta VDJ combination and CDR3 sequence profiling. The public reads were reprocessed in TCRdb via fastp at Q25 and MiXCR, keeping in-frame beta chains. Each CDR3 protein appears once, grouped with its most common genes and DNA. This sample holds about 200,000 distinct CDR3 sequences; 65% were observed only once. Roughly 50% of the sample lies in the top ten. The patients picked for sequencing were ones in whom flow cytometry had shown an expansion of CD8+CD57+ cells. The sample taken for sequencing was sorted CD4+, CD8+, or CD8+CD57+ T cells (not recorded which) from PBMCs. The receptors were gathered from a human donor with aplastic anemia.

The V and J genes are TRBV29-1 and TRBJ1-1; no definite D call. V lost 4 bases to trimming and J lost 3 bases, with 6 bases between them. This CDR3 is built from 11 residues. The germline V gene has CDR1 SQVTM and CDR2 ANQGSEA. Here the CDR3 DNA reads TGCAGCGTTGTCCGGGACACTGAAGCTTTCTTT. This translates into CSVVRDTEAFF.

The chain combines TRBV9 with TRBJ1-1; perhaps TRBD1 as D (5 bases). The V end lost 4 bases, the J end lost 0 bases, and 10 bases lay between the germline ends. Per germline, CDR1 SGDLS and CDR2 YYNGEE. The CDR3 has 14 residues. CDR3 loop: CASSPPGLNTEAFF. DNA of the CDR3: TGTGCCAGCAGCCCCCCAGGGCTGAACACTGAAGCTTTCTTT.

This chain uses TRBV20-1 with TRBJ2-7; 7 positions agree with TRBD1. The CDR3 has 15 residues. V was clipped by 3 bases and J by 2 bases; unmatched bases: 10. Germline V lookup: CDR1 DFQATT, CDR2 SNEGSKA (reference sequence). The CDR3 loop is CSARPFPGQTYEQYF. For the CDR3, the DNA is TGCAGTGCTAGGCCGTTCCCGGGACAGACCTACGAGCAGTACTTC.

J is TRBJ1-2 and V is TRBV7-6; a weak D match, TRBD1 (5 bases). Germline CDR1 reads SGHVS; CDR2 reads FNYEAQ. Trimming removed 5 bases at V and 2 bases at J, with 18 bases between. The CDR3 consists of 16 residues. The CDR3 DNA sequence: TGTGCCAGCAGCACCGACCGTGTACGGGGGAACTATGGCTACACCTTC. Its translation is CASSTDRVRGNYGYTF.

The gene calls are TRBV11-2 and TRBJ2-7, with 7 bases aligning to TRBD2. V trimming: 5 bases; J trimming: 0 bases; junction bases outside the gene matches: 10. The CDR3 sequence is 16 residues long. In germline, CDR1 is SGHAT, CDR2 FQNNGV. The CDR3 nucleotides are TGTGCCAGCAGCCGCCTAGCGGCCGAGAGCTCCTACGAGCAGTACTTC. This encodes CASSRLAAESSYEQYF.